A selection of T cell receptor beta chains follows, all from one sample in a study of T cell responses to AZD1222 COVID-19 vaccine. Sequencing was performed with immunoSEQ multiplex PCR; in TCRdb, only in-frame clones are kept and a portion is missing. Here the sample spans roughly 100,000 clones, 91% being singletons. The sequencing used peripheral blood, collected on day 0 of AZD1222 vaccination. The receptors stem from an adult in good health. CDR3s include the opening cysteine and the closing phenylalanine or tryptophan. A D gene is named only where the DNA matches it firmly. For some rows the clone size is stated as once, few or many, or as a class when expanded; others skip it.

D,J,V,size,CDR3,DNA
.,TRBJ2-3,TRBV19,.,CASSYGGSTDTQYF,TGTGCCAGTAGTTATGGGGGTAGCACAGATACGCAGTATTTT
.,TRBJ2-7,TRBV9,.,CASSPRRDPNEQYF,TGTGCCAGCAGCCCACGCCGAGACCCCAACGAGCAGTACTTC
.,TRBJ2-7,TRBV7-2,.,CASSLAGLAVSSYEQYF,TGTGCCAGCAGCTTAGCCGGCTTAGCGGTAAGCTCCTACGAGCAGTACTTC
.,TRBJ2-3,TRBV30,once,CAWSRYTDTQYF,TGTGCCTGGAGCCGGTATACAGATACGCAGTATTTT
TRBD1,TRBJ2-5,TRBV7-2,.,CASSLERTGAETQYF,TGTGCCAGCAGCTTAGAGCGGACAGGGGCAGAGACCCAGTACTTC
TRBD2,TRBJ2-1,TRBV24-1,.,CATSDLRGGGSPQFF,TGTGCCACCAGTGATTTGCGAGGTGGCGGGAGCCCCCAGTTCTTC
TRBD1,TRBJ2-3,TRBV15,.,CATRVALQGSADTQYF,TGTGCCACCAGAGTAGCCCTACAGGGGTCGGCAGATACGCAGTATTTT
TRBD1,TRBJ1-3,TRBV19,.,CASSLQGAISGNTIYF,TGTGCCAGTAGTCTCCAGGGGGCCATCTCTGGAAACACCATATATTTT
TRBD2,TRBJ2-2,TRBV11-2,.,CASSLDVLAGGLYTGELFF,TGTGCCAGCAGCTTAGATGTGTTAGCGGGAGGCCTCTACACCGGGGAGCTGTTTTTT
TRBD2,TRBJ2-7,TRBV27,.,CASRVAGGSHEQYF,TGTGCCAGCAGGGTAGCGGGAGGGTCCCACGAGCAGTACTTC
.,TRBJ1-2,TRBV6-5,.,CASYYPGVNYGYTF,TGTGCCAGCTACTATCCGGGAGTTAACTATGGCTACACCTTC
.,TRBJ1-2,TRBV18,.,CASSSQGRGGYTF,TGTGCCAGCTCAAGTCAGGGACGAGGCGGCTACACCTTC
.,TRBJ1-4,TRBV5-1,once,CASSLAQSNEKLFF,TGCGCCAGCAGCTTGGCACAGTCTAATGAAAAACTGTTTTTT
TRBD2,TRBJ2-1,TRBV7-2,.,CASSLMASGRPNEQFF,TGTGCCAGCAGCTTGATGGCTAGCGGGAGACCCAATGAGCAGTTCTTC